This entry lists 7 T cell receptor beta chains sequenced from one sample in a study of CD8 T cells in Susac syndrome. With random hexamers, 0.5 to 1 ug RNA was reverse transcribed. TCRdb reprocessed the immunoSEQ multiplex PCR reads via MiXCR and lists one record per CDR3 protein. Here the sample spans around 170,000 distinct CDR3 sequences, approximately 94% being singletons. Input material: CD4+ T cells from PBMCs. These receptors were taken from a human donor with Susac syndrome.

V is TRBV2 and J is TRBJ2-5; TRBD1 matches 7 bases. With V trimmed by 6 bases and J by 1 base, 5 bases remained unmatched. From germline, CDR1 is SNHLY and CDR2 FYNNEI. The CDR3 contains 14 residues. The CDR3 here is CASRHRGVQETQYF. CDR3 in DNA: TGTGCCAGCAGACACAGGGGAGTCCAAGAGACCCAGTACTTC.

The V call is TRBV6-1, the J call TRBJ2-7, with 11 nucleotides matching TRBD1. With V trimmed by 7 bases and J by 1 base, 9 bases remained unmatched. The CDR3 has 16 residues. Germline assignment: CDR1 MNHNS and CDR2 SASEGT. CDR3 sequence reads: CASKYRGTGGSYEQYF. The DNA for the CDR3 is TGTGCCAGCAAATACCGGGGGACAGGGGGTTCCTACGAGCAGTACTTC.

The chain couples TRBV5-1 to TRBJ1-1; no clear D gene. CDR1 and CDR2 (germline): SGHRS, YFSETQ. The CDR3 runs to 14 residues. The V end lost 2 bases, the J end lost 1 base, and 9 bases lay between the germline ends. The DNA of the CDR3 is TGCGCCAGCAGCTTTGCCAGAACGAACACTGAAGCTTTCTTT. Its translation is CASSFARTNTEAFF.

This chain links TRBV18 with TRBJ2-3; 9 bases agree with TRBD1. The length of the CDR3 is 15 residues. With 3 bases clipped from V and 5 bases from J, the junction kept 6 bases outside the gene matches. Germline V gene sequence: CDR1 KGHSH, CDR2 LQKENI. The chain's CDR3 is CASSPVGQGRDTQYF. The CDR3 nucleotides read TGTGCCAGCTCACCGGTGGGACAGGGAAGAGATACGCAGTATTTT.

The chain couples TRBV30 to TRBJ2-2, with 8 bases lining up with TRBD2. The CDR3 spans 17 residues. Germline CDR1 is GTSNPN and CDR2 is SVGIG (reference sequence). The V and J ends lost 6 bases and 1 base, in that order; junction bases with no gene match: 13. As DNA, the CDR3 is TGTGCCTGTCTGCTGGCGGGGGGATTGTGGAACACCGGGGAGCTGTTTTTT. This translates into CACLLAGGLWNTGELFF.

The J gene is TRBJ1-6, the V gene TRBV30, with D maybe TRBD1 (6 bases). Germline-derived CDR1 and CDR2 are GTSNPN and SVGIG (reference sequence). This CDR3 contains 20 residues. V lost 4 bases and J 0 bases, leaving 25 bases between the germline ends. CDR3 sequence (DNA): TGTGCCTGGAAGAGGGGGGGAAGAAGACAGCCGAGCTCCTATAATTCACCCCTCCACTTT. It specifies CAWKRGGRRQPSSYNSPLHF.

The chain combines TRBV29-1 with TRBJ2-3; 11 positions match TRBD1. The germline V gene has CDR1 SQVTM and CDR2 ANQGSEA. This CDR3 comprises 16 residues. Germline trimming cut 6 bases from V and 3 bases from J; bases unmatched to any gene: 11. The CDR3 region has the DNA TGCAGCGTCGCGTTCACCGGGACAGGGGGAACAGATACGCAGTATTTT. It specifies CSVAFTGTGGTDTQYF.